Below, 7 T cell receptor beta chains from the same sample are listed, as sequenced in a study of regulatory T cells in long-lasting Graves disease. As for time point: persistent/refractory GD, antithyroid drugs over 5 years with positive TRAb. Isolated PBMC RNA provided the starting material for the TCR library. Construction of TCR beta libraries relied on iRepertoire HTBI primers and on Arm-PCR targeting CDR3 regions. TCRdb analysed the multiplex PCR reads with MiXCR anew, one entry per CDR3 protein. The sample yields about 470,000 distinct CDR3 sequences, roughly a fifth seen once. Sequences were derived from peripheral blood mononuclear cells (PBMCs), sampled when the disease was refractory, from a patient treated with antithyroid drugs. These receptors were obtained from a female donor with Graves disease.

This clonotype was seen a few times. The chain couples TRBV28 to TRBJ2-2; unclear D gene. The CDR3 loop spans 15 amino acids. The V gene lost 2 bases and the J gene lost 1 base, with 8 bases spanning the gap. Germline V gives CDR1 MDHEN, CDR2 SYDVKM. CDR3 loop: CASSLGPWNTGELFF. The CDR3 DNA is TGTGCCAGCAGTTTAGGCCCTTGGAACACCGGGGAGCTGTTTTTT.

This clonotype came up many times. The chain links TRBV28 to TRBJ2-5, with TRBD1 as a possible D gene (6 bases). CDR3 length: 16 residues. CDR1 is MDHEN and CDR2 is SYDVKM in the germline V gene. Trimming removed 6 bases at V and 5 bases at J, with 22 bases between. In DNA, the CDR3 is TGTGCCAGCAGCGAGGTCTTACAGGGCTATTTCGAGACCCAGTACTTC. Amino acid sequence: CASSEVLQGYFETQYF.

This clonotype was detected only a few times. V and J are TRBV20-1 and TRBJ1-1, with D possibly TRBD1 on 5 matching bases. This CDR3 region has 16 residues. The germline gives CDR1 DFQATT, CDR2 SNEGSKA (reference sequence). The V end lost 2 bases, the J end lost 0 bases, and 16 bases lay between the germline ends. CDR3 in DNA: TGCAGTGCTAGACCGCGGGGGAGGCACATGAACACTGAAGCTTTCTTT. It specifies CSARPRGRHMNTEAFF.

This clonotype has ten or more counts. The CDR3 loop is CASSPHARNQPQHF. The CDR3 DNA is TGTGCCAGCAGCCCCCACGCACGCAATCAGCCCCAGCATTTT. This chain uses TRBV7-2 with TRBJ1-5; D gene unclear. This CDR3 contains 14 residues. Germline V lookup: CDR1 SGHTA, CDR2 FQGNSA. V was cut by 5 bases and J by 2 bases, with 10 bases left in between.

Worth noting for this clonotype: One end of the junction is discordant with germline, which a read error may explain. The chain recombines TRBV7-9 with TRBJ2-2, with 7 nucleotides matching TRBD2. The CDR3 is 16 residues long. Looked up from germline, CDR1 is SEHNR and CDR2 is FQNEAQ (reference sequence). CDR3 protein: CASSPWSGANTGELFF. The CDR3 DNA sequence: TGCGCCAGCAGCCCCTGGAGCGGGGCGAACACCGGGGAGCTGTTTTTT.

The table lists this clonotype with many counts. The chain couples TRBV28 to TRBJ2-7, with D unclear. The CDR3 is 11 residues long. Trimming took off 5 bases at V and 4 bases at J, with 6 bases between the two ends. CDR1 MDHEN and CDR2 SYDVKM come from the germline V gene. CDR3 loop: CASSRHYEQYF. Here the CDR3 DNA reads TGTGCCAGCAGTCGGCATTACGAGCAGTACTTC. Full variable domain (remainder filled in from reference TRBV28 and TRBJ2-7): DVKVTQSSRYLVKRTGEKVFLECVQDMDHENMFWYRQDPGLGLRLIYFSYDVKMKEKGDIPEGYSVSREKKERFSLILESASTNQTSMYLCASSRHYEQYFGPGTRLTVT.

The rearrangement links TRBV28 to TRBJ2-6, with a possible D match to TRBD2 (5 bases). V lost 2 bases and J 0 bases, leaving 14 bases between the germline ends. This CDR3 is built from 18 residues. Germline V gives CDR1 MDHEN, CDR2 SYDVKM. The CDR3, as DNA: TGTGCCAGCAGTTTAATTCCGGGAAGGAGCTCTGGGGCCAACGTCCTGACTTTC. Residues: CASSLIPGRSSGANVLTF.